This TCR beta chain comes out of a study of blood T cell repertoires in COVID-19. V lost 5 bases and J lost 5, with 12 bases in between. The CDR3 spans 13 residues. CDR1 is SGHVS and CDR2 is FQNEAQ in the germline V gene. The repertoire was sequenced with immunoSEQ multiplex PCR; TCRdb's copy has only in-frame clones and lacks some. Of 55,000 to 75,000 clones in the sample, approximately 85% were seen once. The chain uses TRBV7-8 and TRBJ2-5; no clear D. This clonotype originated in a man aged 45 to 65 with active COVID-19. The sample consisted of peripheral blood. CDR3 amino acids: CASSRGMEETQYF. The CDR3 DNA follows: TGTGCCAGCAGCCGCGGAATGGAGGAGACCCAGTACTTC.